This is a list of T cell receptor beta chains from one sample in a study of blood T cell repertoires in COVID-19. Sequencing was performed with immunoSEQ multiplex PCR; in TCRdb, only in-frame clones are kept and a portion is missing. The sample lists about 280,000 clones; over 75% were seen once. Sequencing used peripheral blood. All receptors come from a man aged 45 to 65 with active or convalescent COVID-19. CDR3s include the opening cysteine and the closing phenylalanine or tryptophan. D genes are given only for firm matches. Some rows have no size entry. The others give once, few or many, or a class for an expanded clone.

clone size	V gene	D gene	J gene	CDR3 DNA	CDR3 protein
.	TRBV6-5	.	TRBJ1-1	TGTGCCAGCAGTTACTCGCCGGGAACGAGCACTGAAGCTTTCTTT	CASSYSPGTSTEAFF
.	TRBV3-1/TRBV3-2	TRBD1	TRBJ1-3	TGTGCCAGCAGCCCGACAGGGGACGGAAACACCATATATTTT	CASSPTGDGNTIYF
.	TRBV5-1	.	TRBJ1-2	TGCGCCAGCAGCCTCCGCGAAGGGGGTGGCTATGGCTACACCTTC	CASSLREGGGYGYTF
.	TRBV5-1	.	TRBJ1-1	TGCGCCAGCAGCTTGAGTACAGGGAAGACTGAAGCTTTCTTT	CASSLSTGKTEAFF
few	TRBV7-8	.	TRBJ1-1	TGTGCCAGCAGCTTCGCCAGGAACACTGAAGCTTTCTTT	CASSFARNTEAFF
.	TRBV5-4	.	TRBJ2-5	TGTGCCAGCAGCTTGCCCGGCGGGGGCGAAGAGACCCAGTACTTC	CASSLPGGGEETQYF
.	TRBV5-6	.	TRBJ2-2	TGTGCCAGCAGCCGGGACTTAACGAACACCGGGGAGCTGTTTTTT	CASSRDLTNTGELFF
once	TRBV14	.	TRBJ2-3	TGTGCCAGCAGCCACCCCGGGAGAGCCTTTCCGCAGTATTTT	CASSHPGRAFPQYF
.	TRBV7-2	TRBD1	TRBJ2-3	TGTGCCAGCAGCTTAAGGCAGGGGGTGGCAGATACGCAGTATTTT	CASSLRQGVADTQYF
.	TRBV3-1/TRBV3-2	.	TRBJ2-1	TGTGCCAGCAGCCGAGGGCCCTCAAATGAGCAGTTCTTC	CASSRGPSNEQFF
.	TRBV6-5	.	TRBJ2-1	TGTGCCAGCAGTTACTCCCCCAGTCTAGCCGGGCAGTTCTTC	CASSYSPSLAGQFF
.	TRBV6-5	TRBD1	TRBJ2-7	TGTGCCAGCAGTTACTCTACGGGACAGCGGTACTACGAGCAGTACTTC	CASSYSTGQRYYEQYF
.	TRBV7-3	TRBD2	TRBJ2-2	TGTGCCAGCAGCCCACTAGCGGGGGCGAACACCGGGGAGCTGTTTTTT	CASSPLAGANTGELFF
.	TRBV7-9	.	TRBJ1-5	TGTGCCAGCAGCTTCCAGGGTTTGGATCAGCCCCAGCATTTT	CASSFQGLDQPQHF
.	TRBV7-9	TRBD1	TRBJ2-7	TGTGCCAGCAGTCCGCAGCCCGGGACAGGGAAGAAGGAAACCTACGAGCAGTACTTC	CASSPQPGTGKKETYEQYF